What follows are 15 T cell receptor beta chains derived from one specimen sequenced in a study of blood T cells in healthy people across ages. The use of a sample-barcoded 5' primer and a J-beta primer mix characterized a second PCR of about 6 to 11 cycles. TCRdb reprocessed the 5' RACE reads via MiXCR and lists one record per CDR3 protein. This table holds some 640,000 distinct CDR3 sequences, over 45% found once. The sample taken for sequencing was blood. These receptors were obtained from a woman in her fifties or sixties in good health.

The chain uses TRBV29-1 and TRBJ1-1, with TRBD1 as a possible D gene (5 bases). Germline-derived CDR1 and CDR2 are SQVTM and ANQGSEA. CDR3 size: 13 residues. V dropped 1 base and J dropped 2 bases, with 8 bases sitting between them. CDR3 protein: CSVEVGGNTEAFF. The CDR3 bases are TGCAGCGTTGAAGTCGGGGGTAACACTGAAGCTTTCTTT.

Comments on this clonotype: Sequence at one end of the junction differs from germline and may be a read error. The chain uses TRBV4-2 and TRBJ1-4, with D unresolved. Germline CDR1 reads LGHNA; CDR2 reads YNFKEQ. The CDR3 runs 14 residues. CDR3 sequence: CTSSQDNIREKLFF. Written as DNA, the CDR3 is TGTACCAGCAGCCAAGATAACATCCGGGAAAAACTGTTTTTT.

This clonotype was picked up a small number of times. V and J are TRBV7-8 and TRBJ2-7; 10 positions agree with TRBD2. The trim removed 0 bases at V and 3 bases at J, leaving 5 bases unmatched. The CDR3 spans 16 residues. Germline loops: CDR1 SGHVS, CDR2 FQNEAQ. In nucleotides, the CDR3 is TGTGCCAGCAGCTTAGCGCCTAGCGGGAGAGTCTACGAGCAGTACTTC. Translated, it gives CASSLAPSGRVYEQYF. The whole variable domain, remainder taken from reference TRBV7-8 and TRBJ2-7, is GAGVSQSPRYKVAKRGQDVALRCDPISGHVSLFWYQQALGQGPEFLTYFQNEAQLDKSGLPSDRFFAERPEGSVSTLKIQRTQQEDSAVYLCASSLAPSGRVYEQYFGPGTRLTVT.

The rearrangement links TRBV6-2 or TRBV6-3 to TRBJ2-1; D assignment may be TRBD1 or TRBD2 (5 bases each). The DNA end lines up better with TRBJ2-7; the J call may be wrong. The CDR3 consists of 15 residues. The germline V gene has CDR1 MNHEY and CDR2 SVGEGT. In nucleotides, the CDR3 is TGTGCCAGCAGTATATCCGGGACGGGGACCTACGAGCAGTACTTC. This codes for CASSISGTGTYEQYF.

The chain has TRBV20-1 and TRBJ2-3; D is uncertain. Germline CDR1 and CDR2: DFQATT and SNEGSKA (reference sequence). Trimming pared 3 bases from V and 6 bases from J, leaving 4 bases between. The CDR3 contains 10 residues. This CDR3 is CSASLDTQYF. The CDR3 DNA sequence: TGCAGTGCTAGCTTGGATACGCAGTATTTT.

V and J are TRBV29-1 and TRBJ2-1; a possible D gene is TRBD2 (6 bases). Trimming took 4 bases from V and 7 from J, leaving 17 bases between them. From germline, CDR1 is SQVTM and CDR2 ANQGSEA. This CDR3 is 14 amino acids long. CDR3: CSVAEGGTGNEQFF. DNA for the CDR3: TGCAGCGTTGCGGAAGGCGGGACGGGTAATGAGCAGTTCTTC.

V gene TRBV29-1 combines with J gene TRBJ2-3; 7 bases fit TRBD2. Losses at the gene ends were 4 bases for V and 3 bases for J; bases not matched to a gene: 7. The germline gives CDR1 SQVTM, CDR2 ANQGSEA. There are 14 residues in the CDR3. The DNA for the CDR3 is TGCAGCGTTGGAACCGGGGGAGGGACAGATACGCAGTATTTT. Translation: CSVGTGGGTDTQYF.

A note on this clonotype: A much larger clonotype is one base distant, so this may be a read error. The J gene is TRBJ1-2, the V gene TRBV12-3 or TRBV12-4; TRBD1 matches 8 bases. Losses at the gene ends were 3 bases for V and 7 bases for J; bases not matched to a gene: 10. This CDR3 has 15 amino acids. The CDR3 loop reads CASSFGDRGLSGYTF. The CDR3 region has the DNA TGTGCCAGCAGTTTTGGCGACAGGGGCCTCAGTGGCTACACCTTC.

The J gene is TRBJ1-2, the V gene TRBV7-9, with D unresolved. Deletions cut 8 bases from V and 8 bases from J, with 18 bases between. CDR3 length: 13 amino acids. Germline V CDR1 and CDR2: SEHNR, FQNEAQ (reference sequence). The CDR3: CASSEGSLAGYTF. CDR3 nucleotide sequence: TGTGCCAGCTCCGAAGGTTCCCTAGCAGGCTACACCTTC.

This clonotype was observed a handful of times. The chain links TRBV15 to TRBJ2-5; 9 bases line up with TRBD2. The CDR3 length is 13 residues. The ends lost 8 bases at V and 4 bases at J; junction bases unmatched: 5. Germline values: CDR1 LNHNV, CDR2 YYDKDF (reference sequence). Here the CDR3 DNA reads TGTGCCACCTCAGCGGGAGGTTTAGAGACCCAGTACTTC. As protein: CATSAGGLETQYF.

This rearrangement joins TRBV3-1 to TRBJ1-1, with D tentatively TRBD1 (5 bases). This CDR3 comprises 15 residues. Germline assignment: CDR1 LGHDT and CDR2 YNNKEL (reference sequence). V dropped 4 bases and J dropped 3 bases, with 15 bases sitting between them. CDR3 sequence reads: CASSLTAGGYTEAFF. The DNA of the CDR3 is TGTGCCAGCAGCCTGACCGCTGGGGGGTACACTGAAGCTTTCTTT.

The DNA of the CDR3 is TGCGCCAGCAGCTTTCTAGCGGGAGGTAATAGTGAGCAGTTCTTC. Translating it yields CASSFLAGGNSEQFF. This chain connects TRBV5-1 to TRBJ2-1; TRBD2 matches 11 bases. V lost 2 bases and J lost 9; bases outside the gene matches: 7. Germline V lookup: CDR1 SGHRS, CDR2 YFSETQ. The CDR3 spans 15 residues.

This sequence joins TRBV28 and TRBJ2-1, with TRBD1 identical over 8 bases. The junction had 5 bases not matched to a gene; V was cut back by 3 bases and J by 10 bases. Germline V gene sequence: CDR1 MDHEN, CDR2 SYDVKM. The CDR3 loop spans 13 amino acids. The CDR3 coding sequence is TGTGCCAGCAGTTTCGGACAGGGAGGAGAGCAGTTCTTC. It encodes CASSFGQGGEQFF.

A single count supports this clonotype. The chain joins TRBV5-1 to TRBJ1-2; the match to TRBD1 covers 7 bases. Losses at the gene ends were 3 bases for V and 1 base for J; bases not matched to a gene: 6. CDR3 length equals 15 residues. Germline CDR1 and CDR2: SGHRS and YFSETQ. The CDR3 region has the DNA TGCGCCAGCAGCTGGCGACAGGGAGTTAACTATGGCTACACCTTC. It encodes CASSWRQGVNYGYTF.

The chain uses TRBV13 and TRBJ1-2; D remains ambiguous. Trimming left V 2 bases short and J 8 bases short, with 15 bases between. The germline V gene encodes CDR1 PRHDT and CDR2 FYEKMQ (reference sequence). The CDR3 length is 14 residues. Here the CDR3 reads CASSLMDSSEGYTF. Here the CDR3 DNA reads TGTGCCAGCAGCTTAATGGACTCCTCGGAAGGCTACACCTTC. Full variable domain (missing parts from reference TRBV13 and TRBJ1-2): AAGVIQSPRHLIKEKRETATLKCYPIPRHDTVYWYQQGPGQDPQFLISFYEKMQSDKGSIPDRFSAQQFSDYHSELNMSSLELGDSALYFCASSLMDSSEGYTFGSGTRLTVV.